The present entry profiles one T cell receptor (beta chain) with its context. What it binds is not known. The CDR3 spans 15 residues. The germline gives CDR1 MNHEY, CDR2 SVGAGI. The ends lost 5 bases at V and 6 bases at J; junction bases unmatched: 6. The data are from a study of T cells in tuberculosis. Points from the study as a whole: The TCR-beta difference was not significant; alpha differences partly reflected length. Smaller distances to GMM-specific TCRs suggested their expansion in active tuberculosis.

Only in-frame clones appear in the TCRdb table, and some are missing; sequencing was by immunoSEQ multiplex PCR. The sample contains tens of thousands of clones, roughly 96% of which appear only once. Adolescents were screened for latent TB by skin test and IGRA. The sample comprised PBMCs. The gene calls are TRBV6-5 and TRBJ2-1, with TRBD1 matching over 11 bases. The sequence came from a donor aged 10-29 years with latent tuberculosis or without tuberculosis infection. The CDR3: CASSIGTGGGNEQFF. The CDR3 coding sequence is TGTGCCAGCAGTATCGGGACAGGGGGAGGCAATGAGCAGTTCTTC.